Included here is one TCR beta chain sequence, with context. The data derive from a study of cytomegalovirus exposure and HLA in healthy donors. V was shortened by 0 bases and J by 5 bases, with 7 bases between the two germline ends. CDR3 length: 13 amino acids. The germline CDR1 and CDR2 sequences are MGHRA and YSYEKL. With 60 Vbeta and 13 Jbeta primers, the PCR was carried out. Data came from immunoSEQ multiplex PCR; TCRdb stores just in-frame clones and leaves some out. The sample has about 190,000 clones, about four fifths seen once. This chain links TRBV4-1 with TRBJ1-1, with D possibly matching TRBD1 (5 bases). This TCR came from a woman aged 25 to 39 in good health and CMV-seropositive. The specimen sequenced was PBMCs. The CDR3 region is CASSQEEGTEAFF. CDR3 DNA sequence: TGCGCCAGCAGCCAAGAGGAGGGGACTGAAGCTTTCTTT.